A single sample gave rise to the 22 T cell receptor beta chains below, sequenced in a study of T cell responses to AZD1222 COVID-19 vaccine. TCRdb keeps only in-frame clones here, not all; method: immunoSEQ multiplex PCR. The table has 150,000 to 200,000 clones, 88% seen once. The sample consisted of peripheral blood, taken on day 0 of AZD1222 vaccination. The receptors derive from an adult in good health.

In DNA form, the CDR3 reads TGTGCCAGCTCACCACGGGCCGGGAATGAGCAGTTCTTC. Translation gives CASSPRAGNEQFF. The chain uses TRBV18 and TRBJ2-1; D gene uncertain. V lost 1 base, J lost 7 bases, and 8 bases lay in between. The V gene's germline CDR1 is KGHSH and CDR2 LQKENI. This CDR3 spans 13 amino acids.

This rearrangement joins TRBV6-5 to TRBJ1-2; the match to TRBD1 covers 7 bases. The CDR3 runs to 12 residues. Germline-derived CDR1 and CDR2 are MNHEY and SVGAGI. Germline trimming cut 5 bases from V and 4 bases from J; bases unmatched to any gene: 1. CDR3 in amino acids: CASSRQGYGYTF. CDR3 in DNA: TGTGCCAGCAGTCGACAGGGCTATGGCTACACCTTC.

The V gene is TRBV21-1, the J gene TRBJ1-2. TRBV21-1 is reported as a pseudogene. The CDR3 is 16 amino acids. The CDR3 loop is CASSKAITGSGYGYTF. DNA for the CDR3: TGTGCCAGCAGCAAAGCTATCACGGGGTCCGGATATGGCTACACCTTC.

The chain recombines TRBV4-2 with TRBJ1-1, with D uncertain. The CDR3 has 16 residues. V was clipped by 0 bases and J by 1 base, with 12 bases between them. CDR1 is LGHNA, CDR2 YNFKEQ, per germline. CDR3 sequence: CASSQDWEGTNTEAFF. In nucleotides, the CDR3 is TGTGCCAGCAGCCAAGATTGGGAGGGTACGAACACTGAAGCTTTCTTT.

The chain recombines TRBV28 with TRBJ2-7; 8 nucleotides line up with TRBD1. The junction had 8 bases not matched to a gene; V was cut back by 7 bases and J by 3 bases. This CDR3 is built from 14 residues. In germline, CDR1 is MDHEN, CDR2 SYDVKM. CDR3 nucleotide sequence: TGTGCCAGCACCCTACAGGGGGTCAACTACGAGCAGTACTTC. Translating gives CASTLQGVNYEQYF.

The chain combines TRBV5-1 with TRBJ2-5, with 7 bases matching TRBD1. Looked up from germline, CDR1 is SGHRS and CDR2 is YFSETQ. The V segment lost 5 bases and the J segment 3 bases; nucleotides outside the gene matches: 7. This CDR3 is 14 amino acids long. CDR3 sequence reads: CASSSGGPEETQYF. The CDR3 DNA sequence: TGCGCCAGCAGTTCAGGGGGTCCGGAAGAGACCCAGTACTTC.

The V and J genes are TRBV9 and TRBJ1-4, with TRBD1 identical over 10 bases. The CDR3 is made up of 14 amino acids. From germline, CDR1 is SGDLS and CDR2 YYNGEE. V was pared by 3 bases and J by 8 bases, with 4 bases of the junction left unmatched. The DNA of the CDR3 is TGTGCCAGCAGCGGACAGGGGGCCAGGGAAAAACTGTTTTTT. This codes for CASSGQGAREKLFF. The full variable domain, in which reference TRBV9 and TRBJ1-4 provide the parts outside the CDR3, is DSGVTQTPKHLITATGQRVTLRCSPRSGDLSVYWYQQSLDQGLQFLIQYYNGEERAKGNILERFSAQQFPDLHSELNLSSLELGDSALYFCASSGQGAREKLFFGSGTQLSVL.

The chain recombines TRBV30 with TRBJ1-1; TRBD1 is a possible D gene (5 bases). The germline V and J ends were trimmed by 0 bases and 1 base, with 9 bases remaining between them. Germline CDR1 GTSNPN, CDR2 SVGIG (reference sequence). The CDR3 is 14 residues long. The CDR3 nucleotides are TGTGCCTGGAGTGTCTGGGGCCCGAACACTGAAGCTTTCTTT. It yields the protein CAWSVWGPNTEAFF.

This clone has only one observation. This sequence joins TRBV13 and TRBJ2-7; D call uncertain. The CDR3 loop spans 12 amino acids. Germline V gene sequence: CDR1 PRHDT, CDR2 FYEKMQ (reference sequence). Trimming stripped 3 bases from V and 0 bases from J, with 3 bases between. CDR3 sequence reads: CASSLSSYEQYF. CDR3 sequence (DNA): TGTGCCAGCAGCTTGAGCTCCTACGAGCAGTACTTC.

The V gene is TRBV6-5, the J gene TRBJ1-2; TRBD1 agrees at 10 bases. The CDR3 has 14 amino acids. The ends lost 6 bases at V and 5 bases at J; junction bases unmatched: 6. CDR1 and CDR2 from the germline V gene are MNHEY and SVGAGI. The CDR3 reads CASRFGTGEYGYTF. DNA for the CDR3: TGTGCCAGCAGATTTGGGACAGGGGAGTATGGCTACACCTTC.

CDR3 residues: CASSMQRAGDLQKLFF. For the CDR3, the DNA is TGTGCCAGTAGTATGCAGCGGGCCGGAGATCTACAAAAACTGTTTTTT. V is TRBV19 and J is TRBJ1-4; D unclear. This CDR3 comprises 16 residues. V was clipped by 3 bases and J by 9 bases, with 20 bases between them. Germline CDR1 is LNHDA and CDR2 is SQIVND (reference sequence).

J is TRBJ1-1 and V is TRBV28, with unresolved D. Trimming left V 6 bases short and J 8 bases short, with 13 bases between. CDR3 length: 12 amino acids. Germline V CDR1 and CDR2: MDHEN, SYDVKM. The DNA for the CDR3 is TGTGCCAGCAGAGCCCGGATAGGAGAAGCTTTCTTT. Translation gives CASRARIGEAFF.

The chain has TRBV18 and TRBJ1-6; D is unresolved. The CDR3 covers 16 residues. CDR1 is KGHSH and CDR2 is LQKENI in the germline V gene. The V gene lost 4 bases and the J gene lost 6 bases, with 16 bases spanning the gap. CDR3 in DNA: TGTGCCAGCTCACTACTCGACTTCAATTTTAATTCACCCCTCCACTTT. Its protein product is CASSLLDFNFNSPLHF.

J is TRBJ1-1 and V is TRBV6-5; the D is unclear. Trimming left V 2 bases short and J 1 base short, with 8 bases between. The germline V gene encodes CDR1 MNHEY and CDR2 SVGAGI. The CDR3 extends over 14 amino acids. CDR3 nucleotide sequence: TGTGCCAGCAGTTACGCGGAAGGGAACACTGAAGCTTTCTTT. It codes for CASSYAEGNTEAFF.

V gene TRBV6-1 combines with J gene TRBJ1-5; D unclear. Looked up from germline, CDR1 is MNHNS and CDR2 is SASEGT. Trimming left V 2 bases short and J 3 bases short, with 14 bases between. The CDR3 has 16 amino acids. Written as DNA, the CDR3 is TGTGCCAGCAGTGAAAAGTTCATAGCTCCCAATCAGCCCCAGCATTTT. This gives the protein CASSEKFIAPNQPQHF.

The CDR3 DNA follows: TGTGCCAGCAGCTTATCCCTAGCAGATACGCAGTATTTT. It codes for CASSLSLADTQYF. The J gene is TRBJ2-3, the V gene TRBV7-3; no firm D call. The CDR3 extends over 13 amino acids. Germline assignment: CDR1 SGHTA and CDR2 FQGTGA. The V gene lost 2 bases and the J gene lost 4 bases, with 7 bases spanning the gap.

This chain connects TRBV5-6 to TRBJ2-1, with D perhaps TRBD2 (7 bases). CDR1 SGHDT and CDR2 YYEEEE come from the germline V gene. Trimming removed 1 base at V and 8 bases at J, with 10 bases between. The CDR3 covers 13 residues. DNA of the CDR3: TGTGCCAGCAGCTTGACGGGGGGCGATGAGCAGTTCTTC. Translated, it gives CASSLTGGDEQFF.

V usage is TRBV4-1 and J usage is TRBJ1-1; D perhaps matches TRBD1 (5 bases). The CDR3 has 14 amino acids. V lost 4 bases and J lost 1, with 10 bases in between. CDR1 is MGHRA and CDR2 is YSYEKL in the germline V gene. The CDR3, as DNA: TGCGCCAGCAGCCGATCAACAGGGAACACTGAAGCTTTCTTT. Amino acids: CASSRSTGNTEAFF.

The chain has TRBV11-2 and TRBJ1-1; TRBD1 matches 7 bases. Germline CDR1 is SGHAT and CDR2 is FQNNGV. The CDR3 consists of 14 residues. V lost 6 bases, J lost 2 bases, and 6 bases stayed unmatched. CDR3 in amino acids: CASRKGQRNTEAFF. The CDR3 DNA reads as TGTGCCAGCAGGAAGGGACAGCGAAACACTGAAGCTTTCTTT.

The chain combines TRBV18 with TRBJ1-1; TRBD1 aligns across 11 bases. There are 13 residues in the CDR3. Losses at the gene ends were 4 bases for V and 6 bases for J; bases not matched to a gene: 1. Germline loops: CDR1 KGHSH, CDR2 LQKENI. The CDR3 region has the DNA TGTGCCAGCTCACTGGACAGGGGGCCTGAAGCTTTCTTT. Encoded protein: CASSLDRGPEAFF.

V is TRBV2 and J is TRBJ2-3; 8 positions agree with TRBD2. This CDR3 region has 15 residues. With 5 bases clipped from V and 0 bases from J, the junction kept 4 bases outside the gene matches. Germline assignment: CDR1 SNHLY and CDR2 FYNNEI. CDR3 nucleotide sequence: TGTGCCAGCAGTCTACTAGCGGCTAGCACAGATACGCAGTATTTT. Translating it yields CASSLLAASTDTQYF.

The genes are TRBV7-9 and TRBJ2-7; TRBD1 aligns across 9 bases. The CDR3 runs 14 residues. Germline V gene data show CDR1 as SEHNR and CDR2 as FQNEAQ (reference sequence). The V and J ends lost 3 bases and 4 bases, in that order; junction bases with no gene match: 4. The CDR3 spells CASSLGTGRYEQYF. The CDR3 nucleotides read TGTGCCAGCAGCTTGGGGACAGGGAGGTACGAGCAGTACTTC.